The 7 T cell receptor beta chains reported below all come from one sample, sequenced in a study of T cell responses to AZD1222 COVID-19 vaccine. Profiling relied on immunoSEQ multiplex PCR, and the TCRdb table lists in-frame clones only, not all of them. The sample lists under 200,000 clones; roughly 90% were seen once. This material consisted of peripheral blood, taken 28 days after the second AZD1222 dose. The receptors derive from an adult who received the AZD1222 COVID-19 vaccine.

The chain uses TRBV30 and TRBJ1-1; D unclear. V shed 8 bases and J shed 8 bases, with 15 bases lying between them. The CDR3 spans 11 residues. Germline V CDR1 and CDR2: GTSNPN, SVGIG (reference sequence). Written as DNA, the CDR3 is TGTGCCGTCCGCCGGGATGACGAAGCTTTCTTT. This sequence encodes CAVRRDDEAFF.

The chain joins TRBV30 to TRBJ2-3, with 7 bases fitting TRBD2. V lost 5 bases and J lost 2; bases outside the gene matches: 7. The CDR3 has 14 residues. Germline V gene sequence: CDR1 GTSNPN, CDR2 SVGIG (reference sequence). CDR3 sequence (DNA): TGTGCCTGGGGGAGGGGCACCTCCACAGATACGCAGTATTTT. This gives the protein CAWGRGTSTDTQYF.

This clone has just one count. CDR3 sequence (DNA): TGTGCCAGCAGCCCCCTAAGGAACTATGGCTACACCTTC. Translated: CASSPLRNYGYTF. V gene TRBV14 combines with J gene TRBJ1-2; unclear D gene. Germline V lookup: CDR1 SGHDN, CDR2 FVKESK. Trimming shortened V by 4 bases and J by 2 bases, and 8 bases separated the two germline ends. The CDR3 loop spans 13 amino acids.

The chain has TRBV18 and TRBJ2-5; 7 bases fit TRBD1. From germline, CDR1 is KGHSH and CDR2 LQKENI. Trimming took 6 bases from V and 5 from J; bases not matched to a gene: 12. The CDR3 runs 15 residues. The CDR3: CASSPGTGERETQYF. The CDR3 DNA reads TGTGCCAGCTCTCCCGGAACAGGGGAAAGGGAGACCCAGTACTTC.

This chain uses TRBV3-1 (or the pseudogene TRBV3-2) with TRBJ2-5; no reliable D call. Trimming left V 10 bases short and J 5 bases short, with 11 bases between. The germline gives CDR1 LGHDT, CDR2 YNNKEL (reference sequence). The CDR3 is 11 residues long. The chain's CDR3 is CATGYRETQYF. The CDR3 DNA reads TGTGCCACTGGGTACCGGGAGACCCAGTACTTC.

The CDR3 loop reads CAITWGGTGPDLYF. DNA for the CDR3: TGTGCCATCACCTGGGGGGGGACAGGGCCAGATCTGTACTTC. The genes are TRBV10-3 and TRBJ2-7; TRBD1 matches 9 bases. The V segment lost 7 bases and the J segment 12 bases; nucleotides outside the gene matches: 16. The CDR3 has 14 amino acids. CDR1 ENHRY and CDR2 SYGVKD come from the germline V gene.

This chain connects TRBV14 to TRBJ2-5; D unresolved. Germline loops: CDR1 SGHDN, CDR2 FVKESK. The CDR3 is 14 amino acids. Trimming took 0 bases from V and 5 from J, leaving 10 bases between them. CDR3 loop: CASSQDFQWETQYF. CDR3 bases: TGTGCCAGCAGCCAAGATTTCCAGTGGGAGACCCAGTACTTC. Full variable domain (remainder filled in from reference TRBV14 and TRBJ2-5): EAGVTQFPSHSVIEKGQTVTLRCDPISGHDNLYWYRRVMGKEIKFLLHFVKESKQDESGMPNNRFLAERTGGTYSTLKVQPAELEDSGVYFCASSQDFQWETQYFGPGTRLLVL.